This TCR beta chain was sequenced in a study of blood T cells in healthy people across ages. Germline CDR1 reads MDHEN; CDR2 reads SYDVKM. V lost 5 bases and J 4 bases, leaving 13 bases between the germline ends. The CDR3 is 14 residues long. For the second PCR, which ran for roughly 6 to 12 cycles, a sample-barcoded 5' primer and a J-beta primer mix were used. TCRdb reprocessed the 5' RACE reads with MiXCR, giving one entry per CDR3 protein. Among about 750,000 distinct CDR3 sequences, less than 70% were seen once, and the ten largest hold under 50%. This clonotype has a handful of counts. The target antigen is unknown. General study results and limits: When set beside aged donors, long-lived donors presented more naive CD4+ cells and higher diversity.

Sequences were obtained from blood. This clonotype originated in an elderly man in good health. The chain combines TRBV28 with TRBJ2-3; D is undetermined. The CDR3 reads CASSPIVTADTQYF. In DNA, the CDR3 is TGTGCCAGCAGTCCTATAGTAACTGCAGATACGCAGTATTTT.